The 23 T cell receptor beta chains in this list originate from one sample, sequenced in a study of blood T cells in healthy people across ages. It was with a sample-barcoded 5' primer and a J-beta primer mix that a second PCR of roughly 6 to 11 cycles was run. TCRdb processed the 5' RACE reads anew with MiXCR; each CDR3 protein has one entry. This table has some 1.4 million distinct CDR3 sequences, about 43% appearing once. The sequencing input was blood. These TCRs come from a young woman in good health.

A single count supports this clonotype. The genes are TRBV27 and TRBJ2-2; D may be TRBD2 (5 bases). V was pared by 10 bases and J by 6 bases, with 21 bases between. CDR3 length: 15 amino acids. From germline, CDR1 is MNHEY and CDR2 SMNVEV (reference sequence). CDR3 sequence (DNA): TGTGCCACTCTTAAGGCCGGGGTCGGTCCCGGGGAGCTGTTTTTT. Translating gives CATLKAGVGPGELFF.

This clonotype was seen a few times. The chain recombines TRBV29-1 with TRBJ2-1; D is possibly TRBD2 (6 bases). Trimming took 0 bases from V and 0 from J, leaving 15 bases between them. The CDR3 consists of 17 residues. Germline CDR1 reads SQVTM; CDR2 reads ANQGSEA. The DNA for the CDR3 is TGCAGCGTTGAAGATCTGGAGGGAAGAGGCTCCTACAATGAGCAGTTCTTC. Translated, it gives CSVEDLEGRGSYNEQFF.

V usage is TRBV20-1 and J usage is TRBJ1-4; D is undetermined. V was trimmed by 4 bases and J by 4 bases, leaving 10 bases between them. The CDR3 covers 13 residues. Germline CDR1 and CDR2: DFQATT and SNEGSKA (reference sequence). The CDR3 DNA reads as TGCAGTGCTACGGGAGGATATAATGAAAAACTGTTTTTT. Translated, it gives CSATGGYNEKLFF.

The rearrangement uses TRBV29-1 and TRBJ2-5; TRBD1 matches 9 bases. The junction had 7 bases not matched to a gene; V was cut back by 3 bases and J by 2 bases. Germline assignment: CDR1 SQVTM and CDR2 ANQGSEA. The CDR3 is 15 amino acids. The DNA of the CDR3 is TGCAGCGTTGAGCCTTTCGGGACAGGGCAAGAGACCCAGTACTTC. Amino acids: CSVEPFGTGQETQYF.

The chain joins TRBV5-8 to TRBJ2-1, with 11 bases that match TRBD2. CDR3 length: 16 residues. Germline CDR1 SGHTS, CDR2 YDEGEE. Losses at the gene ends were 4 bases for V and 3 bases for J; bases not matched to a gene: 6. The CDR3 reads CASSAGLAGNYNEQFF. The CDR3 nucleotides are TGTGCCAGCAGCGCCGGACTAGCGGGCAACTACAATGAGCAGTTCTTC.

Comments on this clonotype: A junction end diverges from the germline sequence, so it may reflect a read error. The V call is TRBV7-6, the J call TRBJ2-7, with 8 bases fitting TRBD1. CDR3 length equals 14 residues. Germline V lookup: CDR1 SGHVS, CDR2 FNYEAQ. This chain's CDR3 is CANSAQTGGYEQYF. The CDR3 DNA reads TGTGCCAACAGCGCCCAAACAGGGGGCTACGAGCAGTACTTC. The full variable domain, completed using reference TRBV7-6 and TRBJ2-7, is GAGVSQSPRYKVTKRGQDVALRCDPISGHVSLYWYRQALGQGPEFLTYFNYEAQQDKSGLPNDRFSAERPEGSISTLTIQRTEQRDSAMYRCANSAQTGGYEQYFGPGTRLTVT.

The CDR3: CASSFFLSGTEAFF. The CDR3 nucleotides are TGTGCCAGCAGCTTTTTCCTTTCCGGCACTGAAGCTTTCTTT. The chain combines TRBV5-6 with TRBJ1-1; D not certain. CDR1 and CDR2 from the germline V gene are SGHDT and YYEEEE. The V end lost 2 bases, the J end lost 4 bases, and 12 bases lay between the germline ends. The CDR3 is 14 residues long.

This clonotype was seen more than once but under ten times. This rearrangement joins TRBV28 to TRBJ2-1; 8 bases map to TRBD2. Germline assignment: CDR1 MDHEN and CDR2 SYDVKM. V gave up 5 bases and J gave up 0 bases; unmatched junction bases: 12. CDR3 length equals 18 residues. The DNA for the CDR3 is TGTGCCAGCAGTCCCCTAACTAGCGGTGATTACTCCTACAATGAGCAGTTCTTC. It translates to CASSPLTSGDYSYNEQFF.

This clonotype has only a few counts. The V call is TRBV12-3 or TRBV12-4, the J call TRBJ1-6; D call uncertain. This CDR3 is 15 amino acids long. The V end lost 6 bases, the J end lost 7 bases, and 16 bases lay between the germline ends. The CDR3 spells CASSHDNWANSPLHF. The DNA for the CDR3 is TGTGCCAGCAGCCACGATAATTGGGCCAATTCACCCCTCCACTTT.

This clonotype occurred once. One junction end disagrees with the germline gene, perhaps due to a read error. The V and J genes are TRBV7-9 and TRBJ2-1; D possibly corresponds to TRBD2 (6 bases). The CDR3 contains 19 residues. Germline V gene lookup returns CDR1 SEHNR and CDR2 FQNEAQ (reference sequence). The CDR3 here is CASSLAFGPAGWAYNGQFF. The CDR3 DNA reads TGTGCCAGCAGCTTAGCGTTTGGGCCCGCGGGATGGGCCTACAATGGGCAGTTCTTC. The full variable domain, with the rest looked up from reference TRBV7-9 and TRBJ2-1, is DTGVSQNPRHKITKRGQNVTFRCDPISEHNRLYWYRQTLGQGPEFLTYFQNEAQLEKSRLLSDRFSAERPKGSFSTLEIQRTEQGDSAMYLCASSLAFGPAGWAYNGQFFGPGTRLTVL.

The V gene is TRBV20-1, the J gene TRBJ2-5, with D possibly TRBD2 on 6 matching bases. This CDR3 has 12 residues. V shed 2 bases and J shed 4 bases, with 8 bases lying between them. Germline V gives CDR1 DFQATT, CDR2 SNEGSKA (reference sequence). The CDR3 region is CSARTSSETQYF. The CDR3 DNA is TGCAGTGCTAGAACTAGCTCAGAGACCCAGTACTTC.

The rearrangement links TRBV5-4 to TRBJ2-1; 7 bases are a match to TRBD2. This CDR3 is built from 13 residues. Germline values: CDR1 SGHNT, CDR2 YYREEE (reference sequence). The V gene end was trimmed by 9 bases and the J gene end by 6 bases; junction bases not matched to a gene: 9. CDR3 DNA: TGTGCCACCCTACGGGGGGTTGGCAATGAGCAGTTCTTC. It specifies CATLRGVGNEQFF.

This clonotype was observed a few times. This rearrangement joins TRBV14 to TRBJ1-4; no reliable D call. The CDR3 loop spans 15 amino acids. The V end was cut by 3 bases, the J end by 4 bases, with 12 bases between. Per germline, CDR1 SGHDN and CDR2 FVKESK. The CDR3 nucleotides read TGTGCCAGCAGCCAGAACGAGGGCCGTAATGAAAAACTGTTTTTT. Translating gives CASSQNEGRNEKLFF.

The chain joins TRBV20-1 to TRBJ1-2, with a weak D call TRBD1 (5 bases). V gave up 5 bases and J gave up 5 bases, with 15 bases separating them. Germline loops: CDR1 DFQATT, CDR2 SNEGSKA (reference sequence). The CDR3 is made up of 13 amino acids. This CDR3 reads CSAWVGGPYGYTF. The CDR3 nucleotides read TGCAGTGCTTGGGTGGGGGGACCGTATGGCTACACCTTC.

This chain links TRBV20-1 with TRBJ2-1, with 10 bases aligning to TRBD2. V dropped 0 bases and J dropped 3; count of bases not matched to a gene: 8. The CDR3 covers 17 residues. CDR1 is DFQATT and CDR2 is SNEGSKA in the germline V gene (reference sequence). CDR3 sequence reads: CSARDPGASGGYNEQFF. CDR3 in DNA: TGCAGTGCTAGAGATCCCGGTGCTAGCGGGGGCTACAATGAGCAGTTCTTC.

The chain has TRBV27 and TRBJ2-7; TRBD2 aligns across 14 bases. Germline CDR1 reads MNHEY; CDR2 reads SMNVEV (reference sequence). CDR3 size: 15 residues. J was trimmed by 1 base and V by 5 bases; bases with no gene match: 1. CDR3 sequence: CASSRTSGRSYEQYF. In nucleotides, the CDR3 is TGTGCCAGCAGTAGGACTAGCGGGAGGTCCTACGAGCAGTACTTC.

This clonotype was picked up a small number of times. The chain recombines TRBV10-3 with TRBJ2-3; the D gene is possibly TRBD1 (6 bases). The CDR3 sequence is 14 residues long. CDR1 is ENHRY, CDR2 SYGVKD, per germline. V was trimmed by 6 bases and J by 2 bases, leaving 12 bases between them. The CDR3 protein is CAIRGQNYTDTQYF. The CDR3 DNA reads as TGTGCCATCAGAGGACAGAACTACACAGATACGCAGTATTTT.

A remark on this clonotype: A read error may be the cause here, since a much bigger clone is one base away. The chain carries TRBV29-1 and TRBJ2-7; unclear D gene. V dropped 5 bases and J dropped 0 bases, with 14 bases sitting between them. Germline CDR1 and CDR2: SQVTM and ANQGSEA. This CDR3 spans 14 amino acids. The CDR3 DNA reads TGCAGCGTTTTTTTCCAGGTGAGCTCCTACGAGCAGTACTTC. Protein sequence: CSVFFQVSSYEQYF.

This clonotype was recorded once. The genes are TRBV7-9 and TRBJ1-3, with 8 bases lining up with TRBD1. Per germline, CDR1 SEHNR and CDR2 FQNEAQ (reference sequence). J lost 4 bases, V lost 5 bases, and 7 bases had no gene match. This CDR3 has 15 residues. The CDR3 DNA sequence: TGTGCCAGCAGCGCAGGGGGCGCGGAAGGAAACACCATATATTTT. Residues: CASSAGGAEGNTIYF. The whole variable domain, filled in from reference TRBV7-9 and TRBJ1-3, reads DTGVSQNPRHKITKRGQNVTFRCDPISEHNRLYWYRQTLGQGPEFLTYFQNEAQLEKSRLLSDRFSAERPKGSFSTLEIQRTEQGDSAMYLCASSAGGAEGNTIYFGEGSWLTVV.

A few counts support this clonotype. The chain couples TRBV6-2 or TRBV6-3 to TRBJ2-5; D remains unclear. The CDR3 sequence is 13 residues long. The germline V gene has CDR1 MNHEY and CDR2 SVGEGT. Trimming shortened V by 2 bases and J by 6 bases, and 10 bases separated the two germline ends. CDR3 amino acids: CASSYGEAKTQYF. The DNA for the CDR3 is TGTGCCAGCAGTTACGGCGAGGCTAAGACCCAGTACTTC.

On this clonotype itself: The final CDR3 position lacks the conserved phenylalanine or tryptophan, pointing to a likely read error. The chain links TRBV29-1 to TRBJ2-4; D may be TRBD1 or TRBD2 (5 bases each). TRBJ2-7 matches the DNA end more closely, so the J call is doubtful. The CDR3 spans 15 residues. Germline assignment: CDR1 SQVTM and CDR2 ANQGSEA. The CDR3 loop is CSVEDLRDGRYEQYY. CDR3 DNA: TGCAGCGTTGAAGATCTTCGGGACGGCCGCTACGAGCAGTACTAC.

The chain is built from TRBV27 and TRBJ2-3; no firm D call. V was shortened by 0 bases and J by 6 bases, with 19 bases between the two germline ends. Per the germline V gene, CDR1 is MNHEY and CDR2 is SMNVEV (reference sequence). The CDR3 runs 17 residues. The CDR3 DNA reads TGTGCCAGCAGTTTATCGGTGGTCGGTCTCTTGAAGGATACGCAGTATTTT. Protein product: CASSLSVVGLLKDTQYF.

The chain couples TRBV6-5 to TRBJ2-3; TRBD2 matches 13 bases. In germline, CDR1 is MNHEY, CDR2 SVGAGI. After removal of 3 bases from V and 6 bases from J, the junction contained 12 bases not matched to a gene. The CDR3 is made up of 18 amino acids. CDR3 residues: CASSYELGTSGMEDTQYF. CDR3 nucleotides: TGTGCCAGCAGTTATGAGCTGGGGACTAGCGGGATGGAGGATACGCAGTATTTT.